This T cell receptor (beta chain) came from a study of OX40 agonist ivuxolimab in advanced cancers. Across the study: Dose-escalation patients had hepatocellular carcinoma, melanoma, renal cell or head and neck cancer. Study-wide points: In the 0.1 to 3.0 mg/kg range, CD4+ and CD8+ blood T cells had expanded clonally by week 6.

As for this clone: Its target is unknown.

Unmatched junction bases numbered 7, after V lost 3 bases and J lost 0 bases. The CDR3 has 17 residues. The V gene's germline CDR1 is SGDLS and CDR2 YYNGEE. Measured with immunoSEQ multiplex PCR; TCRdb has only the in-frame clones, and not every one. The top ten hold about 18% of the sample, which has approximately 28,000 clones, 84% seen once. The source of this sequence is an adult with an advanced solid tumor such as melanoma, head and neck, liver or kidney cancer. The sequences come from CD4+ or CD8+ T cells sorted from blood, collected in a trial of the OX40 agonist ivuxolimab. The chain recombines TRBV9 with TRBJ1-3, with 9 bases aligning to TRBD1. The CDR3 protein is CASSAPGTGFSGNTIYF. The CDR3 DNA is TGTGCCAGCAGCGCGCCCGGGACAGGGTTCTCTGGAAACACCATATATTTT.